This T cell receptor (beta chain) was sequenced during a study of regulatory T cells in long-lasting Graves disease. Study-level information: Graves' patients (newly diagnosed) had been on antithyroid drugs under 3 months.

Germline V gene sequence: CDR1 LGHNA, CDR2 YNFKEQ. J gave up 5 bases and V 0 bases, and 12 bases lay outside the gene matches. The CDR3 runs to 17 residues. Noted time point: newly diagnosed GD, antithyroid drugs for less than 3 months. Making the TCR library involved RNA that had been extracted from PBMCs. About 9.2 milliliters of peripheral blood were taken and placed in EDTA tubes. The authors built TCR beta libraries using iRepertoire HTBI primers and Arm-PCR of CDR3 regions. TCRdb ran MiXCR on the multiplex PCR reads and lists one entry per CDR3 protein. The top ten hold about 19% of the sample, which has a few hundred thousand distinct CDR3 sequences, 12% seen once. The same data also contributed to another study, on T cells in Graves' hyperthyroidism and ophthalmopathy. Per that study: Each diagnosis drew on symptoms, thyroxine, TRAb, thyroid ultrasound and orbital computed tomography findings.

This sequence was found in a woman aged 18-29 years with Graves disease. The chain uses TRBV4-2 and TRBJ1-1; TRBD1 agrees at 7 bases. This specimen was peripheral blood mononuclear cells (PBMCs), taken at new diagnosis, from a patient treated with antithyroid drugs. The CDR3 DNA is TGTGCCAGCAGCCAAGATCCCGATAGGACAGGAGGTACTGAAGCTTTCTTT. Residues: CASSQDPDRTGGTEAFF.